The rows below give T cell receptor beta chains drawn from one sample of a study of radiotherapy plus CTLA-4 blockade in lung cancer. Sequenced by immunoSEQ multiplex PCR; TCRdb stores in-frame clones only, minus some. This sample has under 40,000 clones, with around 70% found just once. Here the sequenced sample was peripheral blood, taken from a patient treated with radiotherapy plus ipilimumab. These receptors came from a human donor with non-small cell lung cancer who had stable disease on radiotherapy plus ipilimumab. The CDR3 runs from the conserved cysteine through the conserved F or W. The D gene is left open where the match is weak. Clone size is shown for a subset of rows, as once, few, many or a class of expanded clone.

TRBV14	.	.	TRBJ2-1	TGTGCCAGCAGCCAGCTTTTTGGGAACCAGTTCTTC	CASSQLFGNQFF
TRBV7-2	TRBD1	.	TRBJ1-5	TGTGCCAGCAGTTCACAGGGGTCGGCTAATCAGCCCCAGCATTTT	CASSSQGSANQPQHF
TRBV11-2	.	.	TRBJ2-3	TGTGCCAGCAGCCGGCCCCGGGCGGACCGCACAGATACGCAGTATTTT	CASSRPRADRTDTQYF
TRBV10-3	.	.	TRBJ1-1	TGTGCCATCAGTGAGTCAACTGGGGGCGGTTTCAGAGTGTCTGAAGCTTTCTTT	CAISESTGGGFRVSEAFF
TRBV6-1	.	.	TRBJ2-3	TGTGCCAGCAGATTTGACACCACAGATACGCAGTATTTT	CASRFDTTDTQYF
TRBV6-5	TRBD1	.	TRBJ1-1	TGTGCCAGCAAGACAGGGGCCCTGAACACTGAAGCTTTCTTT	CASKTGALNTEAFF
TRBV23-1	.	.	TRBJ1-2	TGCGCCCGAAGACTTAGACAGACTCATCAATATGGCTACACCTTC	CARRLRQTHQYGYTF
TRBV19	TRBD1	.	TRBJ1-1	TGTGCCAGTAATCCCAGGGGGACGAACACTGAAGCTTTCTTT	CASNPRGTNTEAFF
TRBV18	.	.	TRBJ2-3	TGTGCCAGCTCACACACACAGGGTAGCACAGATACGCAGTATTTT	CASSHTQGSTDTQYF
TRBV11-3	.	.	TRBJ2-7	TGTGCCAGCAGCTTAGAGGCTGGGGGCGATTACGAGCAGTACTTC	CASSLEAGGDYEQYF
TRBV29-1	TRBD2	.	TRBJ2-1	TGCAGCGTTTGGGAGGGCGGGACCTACAATGAGCAGTTCTTC	CSVWEGGTYNEQFF
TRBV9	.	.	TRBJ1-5	TGTGCCAGCAGCGACGGATCAGTGGTCAATCAGCCCCAGCATTTT	CASSDGSVVNQPQHF
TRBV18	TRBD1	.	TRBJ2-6	TGTGCCAGCTCACCACAGGGGACAGGGGGCCCTGGGGCCAACGTCCTGACTTTC	CASSPQGTGGPGANVLTF
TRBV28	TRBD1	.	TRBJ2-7	TGTGCCAGCAGCGACACAGGGGGCGCTTCCTACGAGCAGTACTTC	CASSDTGGASYEQYF
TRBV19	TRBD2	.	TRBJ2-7	TGTGCCAGTAGTATAAGTATAGCGGGAGGCCTCTCCTACGAGCAGTACTTC	CASSISIAGGLSYEQYF
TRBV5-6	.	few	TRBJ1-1	TGTGCCAGCAGCTTGGGACAGACAATCAACACTGAAGCTTTCTTT	CASSLGQTINTEAFF
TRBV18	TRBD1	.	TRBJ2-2	TGTGCCAGCTCACCAGAAGTTGGACAGGTCGCCGGGGAGCTGTTTTTT	CASSPEVGQVAGELFF
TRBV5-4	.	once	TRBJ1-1	TGTGCCAGCAGCTCCGGGGGGGCCAGGGTCGGGACTGAAGCTTTCTTT	CASSSGGARVGTEAFF
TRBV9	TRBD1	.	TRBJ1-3	TGTGCCAGCAGCGTTACACAGGGGAACTCTGGAAACACCATATATTTT	CASSVTQGNSGNTIYF
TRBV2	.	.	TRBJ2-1	TGTGCCAGCAGTGAAGCGGGAGGTCAACCCGGGGAGCAGTTCTTC	CASSEAGGQPGEQFF
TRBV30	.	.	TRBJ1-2	TGTGCCTGGAGTACCCTCAGGGGAGCCTACTATGGCTACACCTTC	CAWSTLRGAYYGYTF
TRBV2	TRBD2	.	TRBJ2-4	TGTGCCAGCAGTCCGGGACTAGCGGGAAACATTCAGTACTTC	CASSPGLAGNIQYF
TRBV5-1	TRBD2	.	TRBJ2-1	TGCGCCAGCAGCTTGGCCGGGGGGACTGTTTACAATGAGCAGTTCTTC	CASSLAGGTVYNEQFF
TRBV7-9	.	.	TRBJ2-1	TGTGCCAGCAGCTTAGCTCTTTCCCCGACGAATTCGATCTTC	CASSLALSPTNSIF
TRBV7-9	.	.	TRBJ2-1	TGTGCCAGCAGCTTAACACAGGGTGATGAGCAGTTCTTC	CASSLTQGDEQFF
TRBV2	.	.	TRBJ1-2	TGTGCCAGCAGTAAGCTCTCTTACCGATGGACCTATGGCTACACCTTC	CASSKLSYRWTYGYTF
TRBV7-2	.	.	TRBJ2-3	TGTGCCAGCCGCATCGGAAAAACAGATACGCAGTATTTT	CASRIGKTDTQYF
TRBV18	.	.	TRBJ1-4	TGTGCCAGCTCGGGCCGTACCGTTACAACTAATGAAAAACTGTTTTTT	CASSGRTVTTNEKLFF
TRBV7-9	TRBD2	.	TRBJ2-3	TGTGCCAGCAGCTTGAGCGGGGGGGCCCCCTGGGATACGCAGTATTTT	CASSLSGGAPWDTQYF
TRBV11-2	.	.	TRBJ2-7	TGTGCCAGCAGCTTAGGGCCCCGACAGGACGGGCAGTACTTC	CASSLGPRQDGQYF
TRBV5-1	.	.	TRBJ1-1	TGCGCCAGCAGCTTAGATGGACGGGGAACTGAAGCTTTCTTT	CASSLDGRGTEAFF
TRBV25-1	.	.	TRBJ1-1	TGTGCCAGCAGTCTCTCCGCTGGCCTCCGGCCCACTGAAGCTTTCTTT	CASSLSAGLRPTEAFF
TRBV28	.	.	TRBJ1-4	TGTGCCAGCAGTTGGTCTGAGGGGCTTAATGAAAAACTGTTTTTT	CASSWSEGLNEKLFF
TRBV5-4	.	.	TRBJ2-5	TGTGCCAGCAGCTTGGCGGGGGGCGGGGAGACCCAGTACTTC	CASSLAGGGETQYF
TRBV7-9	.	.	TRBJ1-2	TGTGCCAGCAGCTTAGTACAGAGTAACTATGGCTACACCTTC	CASSLVQSNYGYTF
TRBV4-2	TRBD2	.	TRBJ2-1	TGTGCCAGCAGCCAAGATTTGGCTAGCGGGAGGGCCCGGTTCTTC	CASSQDLASGRARFF
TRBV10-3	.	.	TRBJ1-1	TGTGCCATCAGTGGCCCAAACACTGAAGCTTTCTTT	CAISGPNTEAFF
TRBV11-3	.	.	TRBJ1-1	TGTGCCAGCAGCTCCTCGACAGCCGGGATGGCTGAAGCTTTCTTT	CASSSSTAGMAEAFF
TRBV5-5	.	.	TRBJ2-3	TGTGCCAGCAGCTTGAGGGGCACGACAGATACGCAGTATTTT	CASSLRGTTDTQYF
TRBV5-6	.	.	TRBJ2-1	TGTGCCAGCACCTCCCTCGGGGCCGCCAACAATGAGCAGTTCTTC	CASTSLGAANNEQFF
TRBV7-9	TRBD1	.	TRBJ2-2	TGTGCCAGCAGCTCTCGGGACAGGGGAAACACCGGGGAGCTGTTTTTT	CASSSRDRGNTGELFF
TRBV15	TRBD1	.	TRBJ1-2	TGTGCCACCAGCAGAGACGGGAGGACAGGGGATGGCTACACCTTC	CATSRDGRTGDGYTF
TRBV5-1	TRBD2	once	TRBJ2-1	TGCGCCAGCAGCTTGTCCGGGACTAGCGGGATTAATGAGCAGTTCTTC	CASSLSGTSGINEQFF
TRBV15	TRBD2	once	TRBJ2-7	TGTGCCACCAGCAGACTGGGGAATAGCGGGAGGGCCGCCTACGAGCAGTACTTC	CATSRLGNSGRAAYEQYF
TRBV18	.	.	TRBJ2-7	TGTGCCAGCTCACCCCCGGACGGTTTCTACGAGCAGTACTTC	CASSPPDGFYEQYF
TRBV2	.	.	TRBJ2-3	TGTGCCAGCAGTGGGTCCTCGGCGCGTCGGGGTCGGACTAGCACAGATACGCAGTATTTT	CASSGSSARRGRTSTDTQYF
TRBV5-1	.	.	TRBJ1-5	TGCGCCAGCAGCTTGGCCGGCAGGGAGAATCAGCCCCAGCATTTT	CASSLAGRENQPQHF
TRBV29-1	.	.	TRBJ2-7	TGCAGCGTTGGACTCCTCGGAGACGAGCAGTACTTC	CSVGLLGDEQYF
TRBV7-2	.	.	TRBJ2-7	TGTGCCTCTCTTATGGGCGGGACCGCCTACGAGCAGTACTTC	CASLMGGTAYEQYF
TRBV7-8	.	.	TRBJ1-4	TGTGCCAGCGATGGGGGAACTAATGAAAAACTGTTTTTT	CASDGGTNEKLFF
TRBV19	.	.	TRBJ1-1	TGTGCCACTAAAGGGGTGGCAGGGGTCACTGAAGCTTTCTTT	CATKGVAGVTEAFF
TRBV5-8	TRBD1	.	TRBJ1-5	TGTGCCAGCAGCTTGATTCCGGGACAGGGGTCTTATAGCAATCAGCCCCAGCATTTT	CASSLIPGQGSYSNQPQHF
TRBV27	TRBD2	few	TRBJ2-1	TGTGCCTCCGGGGGGACTAGTGCGATCCATGAGCAGTTCTTC	CASGGTSAIHEQFF
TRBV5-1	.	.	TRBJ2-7	TGCGCCAGCAGCTTGCGCGGGGGCAAATCGTACGAGCAGTACTTC	CASSLRGGKSYEQYF
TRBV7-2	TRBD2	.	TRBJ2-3	TGTGCCAGCAGCCTTACGGCTAGCGGAGGAGGGAGCACAGATACGCAGTATTTT	CASSLTASGGGSTDTQYF
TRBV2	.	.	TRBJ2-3	TGTGCCGGCGCCGAGGCAGGGGTCATCACGCAGTATTTT	CAGAEAGVITQYF
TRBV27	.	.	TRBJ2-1	TGTGCCAGCAGACGGGAATCCCGCTACAATGAGCAGTTCTTC	CASRRESRYNEQFF
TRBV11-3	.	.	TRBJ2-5	TGTGCCAGCAGCTTAGGGGGGGGACAGCAGACCCAGTACTTC	CASSLGGGQQTQYF
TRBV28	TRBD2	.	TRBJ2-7	TGTGCCAGCAGTCTGACTAGCGGGTCGGGGGAGCAGTACTTC	CASSLTSGSGEQYF